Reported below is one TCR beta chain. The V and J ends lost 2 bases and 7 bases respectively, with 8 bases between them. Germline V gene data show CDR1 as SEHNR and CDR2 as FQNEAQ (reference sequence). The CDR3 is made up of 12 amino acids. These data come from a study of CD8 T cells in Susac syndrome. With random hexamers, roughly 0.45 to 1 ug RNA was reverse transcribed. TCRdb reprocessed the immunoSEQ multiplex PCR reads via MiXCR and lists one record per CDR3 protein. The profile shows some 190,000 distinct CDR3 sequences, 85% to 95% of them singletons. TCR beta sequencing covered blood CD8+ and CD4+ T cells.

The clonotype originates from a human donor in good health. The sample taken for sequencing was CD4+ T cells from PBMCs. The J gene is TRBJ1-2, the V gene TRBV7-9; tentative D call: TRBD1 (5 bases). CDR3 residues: CASSLRDFGYTF. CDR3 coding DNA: TGTGCCAGCAGCTTAAGGGACTTTGGCTACACCTTC.